This T cell receptor beta chain was retrieved from a study of regulatory T cells in long-lasting Graves disease. Turning to this clonotype: Antigen specificity is unknown.

Trimming left V 3 bases short and J 0 bases short, with 11 bases between. CDR3 length: 16 amino acids. Germline CDR1 is LNHDA and CDR2 is SQIVND (reference sequence). Time point given: newly diagnosed GD, antithyroid drugs for less than 3 months. RNA extracted from PBMCs served as the sequencing template. Study-level findings and limits: Clonotypes that were public and shared totalled about 2,500 in persistent patients versus about 1,000 in new patients.

Libraries of TCR beta came from iRepertoire HTBI primers plus Arm-PCR of CDR3 regions. One entry per CDR3 protein results from TCRdb running MiXCR on the multiplex PCR reads. Of some 410,000 distinct CDR3 sequences listed, about a sixth are singletons. These data also featured in a second study, about T cells in Graves' hyperthyroidism and ophthalmopathy.

Source: peripheral blood mononuclear cells (PBMCs), taken at new diagnosis, from a patient treated with antithyroid drugs. The TCR was taken from a woman aged 25-40 years with Graves disease. The chain recombines TRBV19 with TRBJ1-4; D is ambiguous. The CDR3 region is CASSMGGRATNEKLFF. The CDR3 bases are TGTGCCAGTAGTATGGGCGGCAGAGCAACTAATGAAAAACTGTTTTTT.